The rows below give T cell receptor beta chains drawn from one sample of a study of T cell repertoires in ileal Crohn's disease. Clones were read by immunoSEQ multiplex PCR, and TCRdb kept only the in-frame ones, dropping some. The sample includes some 27,000 clones, over 75% of them seen just once. Sequencing was performed on ileal tissue. These receptors all stem from an adult with Crohn's disease. Both conserved end residues are part of each CDR3. The order of the fields is D gene, clone size, J gene, V gene, CDR3 DNA, CDR3 protein. D genes are given only for firm matches. Only part of the rows carry a size: once, few, many, or a class if the clone is expanded.

d_gene: TRBD1
abundance: .
j_gene: TRBJ1-2
v_gene: TRBV4-2
CDR3nt: TGTGCCAGCAGCCAATACGACAGGGGGCACGGCTACACCTTC
CDR3aa: CASSQYDRGHGYTF

d_gene: .
abundance: .
j_gene: TRBJ1-1
v_gene: TRBV11-3
CDR3nt: TGTGCCAGCAGCTTAGTATCCGACAGCCACACTGAAGCTTTCTTT
CDR3aa: CASSLVSDSHTEAFF

d_gene: TRBD2
abundance: few
j_gene: TRBJ2-3
v_gene: TRBV9
CDR3nt: TGTGCCAGCAGCGTAGGAACTAGCGGCACAGATACGCAGTATTTT
CDR3aa: CASSVGTSGTDTQYF

d_gene: TRBD2
abundance: once
j_gene: TRBJ2-1
v_gene: TRBV29-1
CDR3nt: TGCAGCACCGTAGCGGGAGGATCTTACAATGAGCAGTTCTTC
CDR3aa: CSTVAGGSYNEQFF

d_gene: TRBD2
abundance: .
j_gene: TRBJ2-2
v_gene: TRBV7-2
CDR3nt: TGTGCCAGCAGATCTAGCGGGGGGGCCTACGGGGAGCTGTTTTTT
CDR3aa: CASRSSGGAYGELFF

d_gene: .
abundance: .
j_gene: TRBJ2-3
v_gene: TRBV5-6
CDR3nt: TGTGCCAGCAGCTTGGTTGGGTTTCCGGGGCAGTATTTT
CDR3aa: CASSLVGFPGQYF

d_gene: TRBD2
abundance: .
j_gene: TRBJ2-2
v_gene: TRBV5-1
CDR3nt: TGCGCCAGCAGCCCAAGACTAGCGGGAGTAACCGGGGAGCTGTTTTTT
CDR3aa: CASSPRLAGVTGELFF

d_gene: .
abundance: .
j_gene: TRBJ2-7
v_gene: TRBV13
CDR3nt: TGTGCCAGCAGCTTACCCCCGCAACTAGGGCACTACGAGCAGTACTTC
CDR3aa: CASSLPPQLGHYEQYF

d_gene: .
abundance: .
j_gene: TRBJ1-1
v_gene: TRBV18
CDR3nt: TGTGCCAGCTCACCACCGCGGGGCATGGGGATGAACACTGAAGCTTTCTTT
CDR3aa: CASSPPRGMGMNTEAFF

d_gene: .
abundance: .
j_gene: TRBJ1-2
v_gene: TRBV9
CDR3nt: TGTGCCAGCAGCGTGTCAGGCAACTATGGCTACACCTTC
CDR3aa: CASSVSGNYGYTF

d_gene: .
abundance: .
j_gene: TRBJ1-3
v_gene: TRBV9
CDR3nt: TGTGCCAGCAGCCTTACAGGGATCGTCTCTGGAAACACCATATATTTT
CDR3aa: CASSLTGIVSGNTIYF

d_gene: .
abundance: .
j_gene: TRBJ1-2
v_gene: TRBV5-6
CDR3nt: TGTGCCAGCAGCTTCGGGAGGAACAACTATGGCTACACCTTC
CDR3aa: CASSFGRNNYGYTF

d_gene: TRBD2
abundance: .
j_gene: TRBJ2-3
v_gene: TRBV5-1
CDR3nt: TGCGCCACAACGGAGCGGGGGAACACAGATACGCAGTATTTT
CDR3aa: CATTERGNTDTQYF

d_gene: .
abundance: .
j_gene: TRBJ1-5
v_gene: TRBV6-6
CDR3nt: TGTGCCAGCAGTTCATCTCAGGGTAGCAATCAGCCCCAGCATTTT
CDR3aa: CASSSSQGSNQPQHF

d_gene: .
abundance: .
j_gene: TRBJ1-2
v_gene: TRBV5-1
CDR3nt: TGCGCCAGCAGTCGAGGGAACTATGGCTACACCTTC
CDR3aa: CASSRGNYGYTF

d_gene: TRBD1
abundance: .
j_gene: TRBJ2-7
v_gene: TRBV19
CDR3nt: TGTGCCAGTAGTCCCCGGGACAGGGAGTACGAGCAGTACTTC
CDR3aa: CASSPRDREYEQYF

d_gene: TRBD2
abundance: .
j_gene: TRBJ2-7
v_gene: TRBV27
CDR3nt: TGTGCCAGCAGTTTTGGGAGGGGAGGCGGCTACGAGCAGTACTTC
CDR3aa: CASSFGRGGGYEQYF

d_gene: .
abundance: .
j_gene: TRBJ1-4
v_gene: TRBV10-3
CDR3nt: TGTGCCATCAGTGATGGATCGACACATGAAAAACTGTTTTTT
CDR3aa: CAISDGSTHEKLFF

d_gene: .
abundance: once
j_gene: TRBJ2-7
v_gene: TRBV6-5
CDR3nt: TGTGCCAGCCGTAGTTGGGAGGCCCCCTACGAGCAGTACTTC
CDR3aa: CASRSWEAPYEQYF

d_gene: TRBD1
abundance: .
j_gene: TRBJ2-7
v_gene: TRBV29-1
CDR3nt: TGCAGCGGAAGGACAGGGGTCCGGGACGAGCAGTACTTC
CDR3aa: CSGRTGVRDEQYF

d_gene: .
abundance: .
j_gene: TRBJ2-3
v_gene: TRBV6-5
CDR3nt: TGTGCCAGCAGTTACCCGGGGAGCCATACGCAGTATTTT
CDR3aa: CASSYPGSHTQYF

d_gene: TRBD1
abundance: .
j_gene: TRBJ2-3
v_gene: TRBV27
CDR3nt: TGTGCCAGCAGTTCGACAGGGCACACAGATACGCAGTATTTT
CDR3aa: CASSSTGHTDTQYF

d_gene: TRBD1
abundance: .
j_gene: TRBJ1-1
v_gene: TRBV6-5
CDR3nt: TGTGCCAGCAGACGGACAGGGGCCCTGAACACTGAAGCTTTCTTT
CDR3aa: CASRRTGALNTEAFF

d_gene: .
abundance: .
j_gene: TRBJ2-7
v_gene: TRBV5-1
CDR3nt: TGCGCCAGCAGCTTCGGACTCGAGCAGTACTTC
CDR3aa: CASSFGLEQYF

d_gene: .
abundance: once
j_gene: TRBJ2-5
v_gene: TRBV7-2
CDR3nt: TGTGCCAGCAGCTTGGGGGGAGGGACCCAGTACTTC
CDR3aa: CASSLGGGTQYF

d_gene: TRBD1
abundance: .
j_gene: TRBJ1-2
v_gene: TRBV5-6
CDR3nt: TGTGCCAGCAGCTTGAACAGGGGAGCCTATGGCTACACCTTC
CDR3aa: CASSLNRGAYGYTF

d_gene: .
abundance: .
j_gene: TRBJ1-4
v_gene: TRBV5-7
CDR3nt: TGTGCCAGCAGCTTGAAGGGGCCCCACTTTTGGGAAAAACTGTTTTTT
CDR3aa: CASSLKGPHFWEKLFF

d_gene: TRBD1
abundance: .
j_gene: TRBJ1-4
v_gene: TRBV5-1
CDR3nt: TGCGCCAGCAGGTCGACAGGGGGTCTAGAGGCTAATGAAAAACTGTTTTTT
CDR3aa: CASRSTGGLEANEKLFF

d_gene: .
abundance: .
j_gene: TRBJ1-1
v_gene: TRBV7-3
CDR3nt: TGTGCCAGCAGCTTAGCGGGGCGGGACACTGAAGCTTTCTTT
CDR3aa: CASSLAGRDTEAFF

d_gene: .
abundance: .
j_gene: TRBJ1-4
v_gene: TRBV6-5
CDR3nt: TGTGCCAGCAGTTACTCTGGGGCTGGTAATGAAAAACTGTTTTTT
CDR3aa: CASSYSGAGNEKLFF

d_gene: .
abundance: .
j_gene: TRBJ2-7
v_gene: TRBV29-1
CDR3nt: TGCAGCGTTTCCGGAGTCGGGATGGGCGAGCAGTACTTC
CDR3aa: CSVSGVGMGEQYF

d_gene: TRBD2
abundance: .
j_gene: TRBJ2-1
v_gene: TRBV5-4
CDR3nt: TGTGCCAGCAGCGCCGGGCCGACTAGCGGGGGGGCCCTCAATGAGCAGTTCTTC
CDR3aa: CASSAGPTSGGALNEQFF

d_gene: TRBD2
abundance: .
j_gene: TRBJ2-2
v_gene: TRBV19
CDR3nt: TGTGCCACTAGACTAGCCCCGGGCACCGGGGAGCTGTTTTTT
CDR3aa: CATRLAPGTGELFF

d_gene: .
abundance: few
j_gene: TRBJ1-1
v_gene: TRBV5-4
CDR3nt: TGTGCCAGCAGCGACAGCTTCACTGAAGCTTTCTTT
CDR3aa: CASSDSFTEAFF

d_gene: .
abundance: .
j_gene: TRBJ2-6
v_gene: TRBV5-1
CDR3nt: TGCGCCAGCGGCTTTAGCGGCAGGCAGCGATCTGGGGCCAACGTCCTGACTTTC
CDR3aa: CASGFSGRQRSGANVLTF

d_gene: .
abundance: .
j_gene: TRBJ2-1
v_gene: TRBV14
CDR3nt: TGTGCCAGCAGCCACCGTATCCGTAGTGAGCAGTTCTTC
CDR3aa: CASSHRIRSEQFF

d_gene: TRBD1
abundance: once
j_gene: TRBJ1-1
v_gene: TRBV5-1
CDR3nt: TGCGCCAGCAGTTGGGTCGGGACAGGGAACACTGAAGCTTTCTTT
CDR3aa: CASSWVGTGNTEAFF

d_gene: .
abundance: .
j_gene: TRBJ2-3
v_gene: TRBV4-1
CDR3nt: TGCGCCAGCAGCCAAGAAGCTCGCGGGGATACGCAGTATTTT
CDR3aa: CASSQEARGDTQYF

d_gene: TRBD2
abundance: once
j_gene: TRBJ2-3
v_gene: TRBV10-3
CDR3nt: TGTGCCATCAGTGAAGGACTAGCGGGGAGCACAGATACGCAGTATTTT
CDR3aa: CAISEGLAGSTDTQYF

d_gene: .
abundance: once
j_gene: TRBJ2-7
v_gene: TRBV11-2
CDR3nt: TGTGCCAGCAGCTCACCCAGCGACTACGAGCAGTACTTC
CDR3aa: CASSSPSDYEQYF

d_gene: .
abundance: .
j_gene: TRBJ1-3
v_gene: TRBV4-2
CDR3nt: TGTGCCAGCAGCCCAGGGGACCGTCATTACTCTGGAAACACCATATATTTT
CDR3aa: CASSPGDRHYSGNTIYF

d_gene: TRBD2
abundance: .
j_gene: TRBJ2-1
v_gene: TRBV27
CDR3nt: TGTGCCAGCAGTTTAAAGGGACGCGGGGCCGGGAGGCTGCATGAGCAGTTCTTC
CDR3aa: CASSLKGRGAGRLHEQFF

d_gene: TRBD2
abundance: once
j_gene: TRBJ2-3
v_gene: TRBV11-3
CDR3nt: TGTGCCAGCAGCTTGGGGGGGGGAGCCAACACAGATACGCAGTATTTT
CDR3aa: CASSLGGGANTDTQYF

d_gene: .
abundance: .
j_gene: TRBJ2-1
v_gene: TRBV27
CDR3nt: TGTGCCAGCAGTATCACAGGGAGCTCCTACAATGAGCAGTTCTTC
CDR3aa: CASSITGSSYNEQFF